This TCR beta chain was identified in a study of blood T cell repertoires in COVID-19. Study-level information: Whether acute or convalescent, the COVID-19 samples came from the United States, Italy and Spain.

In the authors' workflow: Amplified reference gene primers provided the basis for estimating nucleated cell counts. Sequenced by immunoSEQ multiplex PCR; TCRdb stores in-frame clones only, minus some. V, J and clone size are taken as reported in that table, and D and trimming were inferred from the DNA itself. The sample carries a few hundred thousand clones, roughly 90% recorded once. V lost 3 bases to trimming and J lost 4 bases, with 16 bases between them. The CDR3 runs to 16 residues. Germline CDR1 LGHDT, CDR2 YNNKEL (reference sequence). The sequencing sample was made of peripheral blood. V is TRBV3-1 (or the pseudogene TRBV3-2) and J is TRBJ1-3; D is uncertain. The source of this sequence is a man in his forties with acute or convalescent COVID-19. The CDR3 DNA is TGTGCCAGCAGCCAGTTCTCGATACCGGGGGGAAACACCATATATTTT. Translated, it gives CASSQFSIPGGNTIYF.